This TCR beta chain was identified in a study of T cells after yellow fever vaccination. Study information: In the case of low-cell-number fractions, SMART-Seq v4 Ultra Low Input was used for preparation. Points from the study as a whole: Peak timing came faster in the weaker secondary response, day 5 versus 15.

The length of the CDR3 is 12 residues. TCRdb reprocessed the 5' RACE reads via MiXCR and lists one record per CDR3 protein. The table has roughly 250,000 distinct CDR3 sequences, 13% seen once. Note on this clonotype: Its target is not known.

The clonotype comes from a young man who received the YFV17D yellow fever vaccine. The chain carries TRBV21-1 and TRBJ2-7; the table's D call of TRBD1 was not tested on the DNA. TRBV21-1 constitutes a pseudogene. Sequencing used CD4+ T cells sorted from PBMCs, obtained 45 days after the yellow fever booster vaccination. In DNA, the CDR3 is TGTGCCAGGGAGGACAGGGGCTACGAGCAGTACTTC. Protein sequence: CAREDRGYEQYF.